A selection of T cell receptor beta chains follows, all from one sample in a study of Graves' ophthalmopathy and Graves' hyperthyroidism. TCRdb ran MiXCR on the multiplex PCR reads and lists one entry per CDR3 protein. The table has 1 million to 1.3 million distinct CDR3 sequences, 35% to 40% seen once; the top ten hold over 8.5%. Sequenced input: peripheral blood or thyroid tissue (not recorded which). The receptors were gathered from an adult man with Graves' hyperthyroidism. The CDR3 runs from the conserved cysteine through the conserved F or W. The D gene is left open where the match is weak. For some rows the clone size is stated as once, few or many, or as a class when expanded; others skip it.

D gene: .
J gene: TRBJ2-5
clone size: .
V gene: TRBV7-6
CDR3 DNA: TGTGCCAGCAGCAGGCGGGGGACCCAGTACTTC
CDR3 protein: CASSRRGTQYF

D gene: TRBD2
J gene: TRBJ2-3
clone size: .
V gene: TRBV20-1
CDR3 DNA: TGCAGTGCCCAAGACCTAGCGGCTAGCACAGATACGCAGTATTTT
CDR3 protein: CSAQDLAASTDTQYF

D gene: TRBD1
J gene: TRBJ2-1
clone size: .
V gene: TRBV15
CDR3 DNA: TGTGCCACGACCAAGGACAGGGCCTCCTACAATGAGCAGTTCTTC
CDR3 protein: CATTKDRASYNEQFF

D gene: TRBD2
J gene: TRBJ2-7
clone size: once
V gene: TRBV2
CDR3 DNA: TGTGCCAGCAGCTCCCTCTTTGCGGGAGCCGAGCAGTACTTC
CDR3 protein: CASSSLFAGAEQYF

D gene: .
J gene: TRBJ1-2
clone size: .
V gene: TRBV6-2/TRBV6-3
CDR3 DNA: TGTGCCAGCAGCGAGTGGGATGCTAACTATGGCTACACCTTC
CDR3 protein: CASSEWDANYGYTF

D gene: .
J gene: TRBJ2-2
clone size: many
V gene: TRBV9
CDR3 DNA: TGTGCCAGCAGCGTATTGGTGGGAAACGGGGAGCTGTTTTTT
CDR3 protein: CASSVLVGNGELFF

D gene: TRBD1
J gene: TRBJ1-5
clone size: .
V gene: TRBV29-1
CDR3 DNA: TGCAGCGCTGCCGGACAGGGGGCCGATCAGCCCCAGCATTTT
CDR3 protein: CSAAGQGADQPQHF

D gene: TRBD1
J gene: TRBJ2-5
clone size: many
V gene: TRBV7-2
CDR3 DNA: TGTGCCAGCAGTTTCTGGACAGGGTACCAAGAGACCCAGTACTTC
CDR3 protein: CASSFWTGYQETQYF

D gene: .
J gene: TRBJ2-6
clone size: few
V gene: TRBV7-2
CDR3 DNA: TGTGCCAGCAGCTTAGCTACTTTCGTTGTGCGGGCTGGGGCCAACGTCCTGACTTTC
CDR3 protein: CASSLATFVVRAGANVLTF

D gene: .
J gene: TRBJ1-5
clone size: .
V gene: TRBV7-2
CDR3 DNA: TGTGCCAGCAGCTTACATCCGGCTTCTTGGCCCCAGCATTTT
CDR3 protein: CASSLHPASWPQHF

D gene: .
J gene: TRBJ1-5
clone size: few
V gene: TRBV30
CDR3 DNA: TGTGCCTGGGGGCGACTCGGTTTAAATCAGCCCCAGCATTTT
CDR3 protein: CAWGRLGLNQPQHF

D gene: .
J gene: TRBJ1-2
clone size: .
V gene: TRBV9
CDR3 DNA: TGTGCCAGCAGCCACCCACTGTTCTATGGCTACACCTTC
CDR3 protein: CASSHPLFYGYTF

D gene: .
J gene: TRBJ2-5
clone size: many
V gene: TRBV7-8
CDR3 DNA: .
CDR3 protein: CASSLAVAARETQYF

D gene: .
J gene: TRBJ2-7
clone size: .
V gene: TRBV19
CDR3 DNA: TGTGCCAGTAACGGCGGGTGGAGCTCCTACGAGCAGTACTTC
CDR3 protein: CASNGGWSSYEQYF

D gene: .
J gene: TRBJ1-2
clone size: .
V gene: TRBV10-3
CDR3 DNA: TGTGCCATCAGTGGTGGCAGACATGGCTACACCTTC
CDR3 protein: CAISGGRHGYTF

D gene: .
J gene: TRBJ1-2
clone size: .
V gene: TRBV2
CDR3 DNA: TGTGCCAGCAGTCGGCAGCCAGGATACGGTTTCAACTATGGCTACACCTTC
CDR3 protein: CASSRQPGYGFNYGYTF

D gene: .
J gene: TRBJ2-7
clone size: .
V gene: TRBV7-9
CDR3 DNA: TGTGCCAGCACCGACACCGGGCGAACCTACGAGCAGTACTTC
CDR3 protein: CASTDTGRTYEQYF

D gene: .
J gene: TRBJ2-7
clone size: many
V gene: TRBV9
CDR3 DNA: TGTGCCAGCAGCGTCGCAGGCCGCAGGGGAGCCTACGAGCAGTACTTC
CDR3 protein: CASSVAGRRGAYEQYF

D gene: .
J gene: TRBJ1-5
clone size: .
V gene: TRBV6-5
CDR3 DNA: TGTGCCAGCAGTCCAGGGGCGGAGTGCAATCAGCCCCAGCATTTT
CDR3 protein: CASSPGAECNQPQHF

D gene: .
J gene: TRBJ2-5
clone size: many
V gene: TRBV2
CDR3 DNA: TGTGCCTCGCCTAAGCTGGGAGAGACCCAGTACTTC
CDR3 protein: CASPKLGETQYF

D gene: TRBD2
J gene: TRBJ2-7
clone size: few
V gene: TRBV7-3
CDR3 DNA: TGTGCCAGCAGCCCAACCCCGGGAGGGCCGTACGGGCAGTACTTC
CDR3 protein: CASSPTPGGPYGQYF

D gene: .
J gene: TRBJ1-1
clone size: .
V gene: TRBV2
CDR3 DNA: TGTGCCAGCAGTGCCCTCCTCTTC
CDR3 protein: CASSALLF

D gene: .
J gene: TRBJ1-1
clone size: .
V gene: TRBV9
CDR3 DNA: TGCGCCAGCAGCTTGTGGGGCCACCCCCCCGCTTTCTTT
CDR3 protein: CASSLWGHPPAFF

D gene: .
J gene: TRBJ1-5
clone size: .
V gene: TRBV6-5
CDR3 DNA: TGTGCCAGCAGTGAATTCCGGGTGAGAGGTCAGCCCCAGCATTTT
CDR3 protein: CASSEFRVRGQPQHF

D gene: TRBD2
J gene: TRBJ2-5
clone size: many
V gene: TRBV2
CDR3 DNA: TGTGCCAGCAGTGTCGGACTAGCGGTGGAGACCCAGTACTTC
CDR3 protein: CASSVGLAVETQYF

D gene: .
J gene: TRBJ1-1
clone size: many
V gene: TRBV4-2
CDR3 DNA: TGTGCCAGCAGTCTATCAACAGGGTGGGACACTGAAGCTTTCTTT
CDR3 protein: CASSLSTGWDTEAFF

D gene: TRBD1
J gene: TRBJ1-1
clone size: few
V gene: TRBV19
CDR3 DNA: TGTGCCAGTACCCCTGGGACAGGACGGACTGAAGCTTTCTTT
CDR3 protein: CASTPGTGRTEAFF

D gene: .
J gene: TRBJ1-1
clone size: many
V gene: TRBV12-3/TRBV12-4
CDR3 DNA: TGTGCCAGCCTAGGCCGGATTGAAGCTTTCTTT
CDR3 protein: CASLGRIEAFF

D gene: .
J gene: TRBJ2-5
clone size: many
V gene: TRBV7-7
CDR3 DNA: TGTGCCAGCAGCTCTCAGGAGCAAGAGACCCAGTACTTC
CDR3 protein: CASSSQEQETQYF

D gene: .
J gene: TRBJ1-2
clone size: .
V gene: TRBV29-1
CDR3 DNA: TGCAGCTTAGGTGACAGTCTCTATGGCTACACCTTC
CDR3 protein: CSLGDSLYGYTF

D gene: .
J gene: TRBJ2-7
clone size: many
V gene: TRBV29-1
CDR3 DNA: TGCAGCGTTGTCCAGGCGATCTCCTACGAGCAGTACTTC
CDR3 protein: CSVVQAISYEQYF

D gene: .
J gene: TRBJ1-4
clone size: many
V gene: TRBV20-1
CDR3 DNA: TGCAGTGCTAAGGCAACTAATGAAAAACTGTTTTTT
CDR3 protein: CSAKATNEKLFF

D gene: TRBD2
J gene: TRBJ2-7
clone size: many
V gene: TRBV12-3/TRBV12-4
CDR3 DNA: TGTGCCAGCAGTGCTACTAGCGAGAGCACCTACGAGCAGTACTTC
CDR3 protein: CASSATSESTYEQYF

D gene: TRBD2
J gene: TRBJ2-7
clone size: few
V gene: TRBV12-3/TRBV12-4
CDR3 DNA: TGTGCCAGCAGTTTATGGGTAGGAGCGGGAGTCAGAGAGCAGTACTTC
CDR3 protein: CASSLWVGAGVREQYF

D gene: TRBD1
J gene: TRBJ1-1
clone size: few
V gene: TRBV15
CDR3 DNA: TGTGCCACCAGCAGCCCAGGGGGTGACACTGAAGCTTTCTTT
CDR3 protein: CATSSPGGDTEAFF

D gene: TRBD1
J gene: TRBJ1-2
clone size: many
V gene: TRBV10-3
CDR3 DNA: TGTGCCATCAGTACCGGGACAGGGGTCAGTGGCTACACCTTC
CDR3 protein: CAISTGTGVSGYTF

D gene: .
J gene: TRBJ1-1
clone size: few
V gene: TRBV2
CDR3 DNA: TGTGCCAGCACCCTCTCCAGGGTGGGGAACACTGAAGCTTTCTTT
CDR3 protein: CASTLSRVGNTEAFF

D gene: TRBD2
J gene: TRBJ2-2
clone size: .
V gene: TRBV10-3
CDR3 DNA: TGTGCCATCGGCGGGACTATCACCACCGGGGAGCTGTTTTTT
CDR3 protein: CAIGGTITTGELFF

D gene: TRBD1
J gene: TRBJ1-5
clone size: many
V gene: TRBV19
CDR3 DNA: TGTGCCAGTAGTGCCAGGACAGGGTTGGGCAATCAGCCCCAGCATTTT
CDR3 protein: CASSARTGLGNQPQHF

D gene: .
J gene: TRBJ1-6
clone size: .
V gene: TRBV3-1
CDR3 DNA: TGTGCCAGCAGCCAAGAGTCGGCAGGCGGAAGAGCCCTCCACTTT
CDR3 protein: CASSQESAGGRALHF

D gene: TRBD1
J gene: TRBJ2-7
clone size: few
V gene: TRBV28
CDR3 DNA: TGTGCCAGCAGTCAATCGGGACAGGGAGTCGAGCAGTACTTC
CDR3 protein: CASSQSGQGVEQYF

D gene: .
J gene: TRBJ2-5
clone size: .
V gene: TRBV10-3
CDR3 DNA: TGTGCTAGGTGGGCGGGAGAGACCCAGTACTTC
CDR3 protein: CARWAGETQYF

D gene: .
J gene: TRBJ2-5
clone size: many
V gene: TRBV7-3
CDR3 DNA: TGTGCCAGCAGCTTAAGACACTTGGAGACCCAGTACTTC
CDR3 protein: CASSLRHLETQYF

D gene: .
J gene: TRBJ2-5
clone size: .
V gene: TRBV7-9
CDR3 DNA: TGTGCCAGCAGCCCAGAGAGGGGTCGGGAGACCCAGTACTTC
CDR3 protein: CASSPERGRETQYF

D gene: TRBD1
J gene: TRBJ1-2
clone size: .
V gene: TRBV5-1
CDR3 DNA: TGCGCCAGCAGCCAAACACCGGGACAGGCCTATGGCTACACCTTC
CDR3 protein: CASSQTPGQAYGYTF

D gene: .
J gene: TRBJ2-5
clone size: many
V gene: TRBV7-9
CDR3 DNA: TGTGCCAGCAGCCCCCCCCTGGGGCAAGAGACCCAGTACTTC
CDR3 protein: CASSPPLGQETQYF

D gene: TRBD2
J gene: TRBJ2-5
clone size: .
V gene: TRBV20-1
CDR3 DNA: TGCAGTGCTAGCGCGGGAGGGACCGGAGAGACCCAGTACTTC
CDR3 protein: CSASAGGTGETQYF

D gene: TRBD1
J gene: TRBJ1-5
clone size: many
V gene: TRBV7-9
CDR3 DNA: TGTGCCAGCAGCTTACAAAGACAGGGGGGCAATCAGCCCCAGCATTTT
CDR3 protein: CASSLQRQGGNQPQHF

D gene: TRBD2
J gene: TRBJ2-7
clone size: many
V gene: TRBV19
CDR3 DNA: TGTGCCAGTAGCGAGCGGGGGGGAGCCTACGAGCAGTACTTC
CDR3 protein: CASSERGGAYEQYF